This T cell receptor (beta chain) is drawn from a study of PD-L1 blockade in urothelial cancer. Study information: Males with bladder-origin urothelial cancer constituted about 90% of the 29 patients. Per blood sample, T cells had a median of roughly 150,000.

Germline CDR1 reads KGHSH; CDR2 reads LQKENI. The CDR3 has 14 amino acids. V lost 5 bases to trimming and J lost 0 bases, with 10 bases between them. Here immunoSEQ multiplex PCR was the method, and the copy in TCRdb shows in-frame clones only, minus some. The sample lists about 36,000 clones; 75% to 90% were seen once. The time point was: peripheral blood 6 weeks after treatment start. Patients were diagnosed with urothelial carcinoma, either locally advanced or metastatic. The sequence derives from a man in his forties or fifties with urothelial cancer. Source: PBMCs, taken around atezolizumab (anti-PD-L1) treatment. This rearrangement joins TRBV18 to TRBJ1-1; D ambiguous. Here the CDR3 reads CASSISIMNTEAFF. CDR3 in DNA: TGTGCCAGCTCAATAAGCATCATGAACACTGAAGCTTTCTTT. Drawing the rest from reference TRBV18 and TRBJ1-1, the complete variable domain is NAGVMQNPRHLVRRRGQEARLRCSPMKGHSHVYWYRQLPEEGLKFMVYLQKENIIDESGMPKERFSAEFPKEGPSILRIQQVVRGDSAAYFCASSISIMNTEAFFGQGTRLTVV.